This T cell receptor (beta chain) was retrieved from a study of T cells after yellow fever vaccination. Study as a whole: SMART-Seq v4 Ultra Low Input prepared the low-cell-number fractions. Study observations and caveats: Repertoires obtained by FACS sorting could include abundant clonotypes that entered as contaminants from the bulk population. When the response was secondary, it was weaker but reached its peak faster, day 5 versus 15.

CDR3 length: 13 residues. Per germline, CDR1 SEHNR and CDR2 FQNEAQ (reference sequence). The V gene lost 11 bases and the J gene lost 2 bases, with 12 bases spanning the gap. Conversion of TCR transcripts into cDNA relied on 5'RACE template switching, which added a universal primer site and UMIs. TCRdb reprocessed the 5' RACE reads via MiXCR and lists one record per CDR3 protein. Here the sample spans roughly 260,000 distinct CDR3 sequences, roughly 13% being singletons. Remarks on this clonotype: Its antigen is as yet unknown.

The chain carries TRBV7-9 and TRBJ2-2; no clear D gene. This sample comprised CD4+ T cells sorted from PBMCs, obtained 45 days after the yellow fever booster vaccination. The source of this sequence is a man aged 25 to 40 who received the YFV17D yellow fever vaccine. The CDR3 sequence is CARQPTNTGELFF. CDR3 coding DNA: TGTGCCCGACAACCGACAAACACCGGGGAGCTGTTTTTT.